The 26 T cell receptor beta chains below come from one sample, sequenced in a study of T cells after yellow fever vaccination. A single record per CDR3 protein comes from TCRdb applying MiXCR to the 5' RACE reads. Of hundreds of thousands of distinct CDR3 sequences in the sample, roughly 13% were seen once. Sample: PBMCs, taken on the day of the yellow fever booster vaccination. The receptors were gathered from a man aged 25-40 years who received the YFV17D yellow fever vaccine.

V usage is TRBV10-3 and J usage is TRBJ2-7, with D unresolved. Per the germline V gene, CDR1 is ENHRY and CDR2 is SYGVKD. V lost 6 bases, J lost 2 bases, and 14 bases lay in between. The CDR3 spans 14 residues. CDR3 sequence: CAISHPDGPYEQYF. DNA of the CDR3: TGTGCCATCAGCCACCCGGACGGACCCTACGAGCAGTACTTC.

This clonotype was observed a single time. The chain uses TRBV11-2 and TRBJ2-1, with a tentative D call TRBD1 (6 bases). Trimming left V 5 bases short and J 6 bases short, with 17 bases between. The CDR3 is made up of 15 amino acids. Germline V gene data show CDR1 as SGHAT and CDR2 as FQNNGV. DNA for the CDR3: TGTGCCAGCAGCACCGACACACAGGGCTTCAATGAGCAGTTCTTC. Translated: CASSTDTQGFNEQFF.

This clonotype was seen only a few times. This chain joins TRBV19 and TRBJ2-5; tentatively, D is TRBD2 (5 bases). The V gene lost 1 base and the J gene lost 4 bases, with 13 bases spanning the gap. Germline values: CDR1 LNHDA, CDR2 SQIVND (reference sequence). This CDR3 region has 15 residues. CDR3 in amino acids: CASSIAGRGGETQYF. The CDR3 DNA reads as TGTGCCAGTAGTATAGCTGGACGAGGAGGAGAGACCCAGTACTTC.

The V call is TRBV6-5, the J call TRBJ2-5; D perhaps matches TRBD1 (6 bases). The CDR3 consists of 15 residues. V was trimmed by 0 bases and J by 6 bases, leaving 14 bases between them. Germline assignment: CDR1 MNHEY and CDR2 SVGAGI. The CDR3 DNA reads as TGTGCCAGCAGTTACTCGATCACAGGGATGAAGACCCAGTACTTC. It codes for CASSYSITGMKTQYF.

V usage is TRBV18 and J usage is TRBJ1-5, with 8 bases fitting TRBD1. V lost 8 bases to trimming and J lost 5 bases; unmatched junction nucleotides: 5. CDR1 and CDR2 (germline): KGHSH, LQKENI. The CDR3 runs to 13 residues. The CDR3 nucleotides read TGTGCCAGCGGACAGGGAGGGGATCAGCCCCAGCATTTT. Translation gives CASGQGGDQPQHF.

This clonotype turned up a few times. This chain joins TRBV24-1 and TRBJ2-5, with 9 bases aligning to TRBD1. This CDR3 region has 14 residues. Trimming removed 2 bases from V and 8 bases from J; junction bases left unmatched: 5. CDR1 is KGHDR, CDR2 SFDVKD, per germline. The CDR3, as DNA: TGTGCCACCAGTGATTCGGAACAGGGGGCAACCCAGTACTTC. Its protein product is CATSDSEQGATQYF.

There are many counts of this clonotype. The chain links TRBV12-3 or TRBV12-4 to TRBJ1-1; 7 bases align to TRBD1. There are 13 residues in the CDR3. V dropped 6 bases and J dropped 4; count of bases not matched to a gene: 5. The CDR3 here is CASSQGGGTEAFF. The CDR3 nucleotides read TGTGCCAGCAGCCAAGGGGGCGGCACTGAAGCTTTCTTT.

J is TRBJ2-4 and V is TRBV6-5; possibly TRBD2 for D (7 bases). This CDR3 has 15 amino acids. Trimming took off 4 bases at V and 8 bases at J, with 18 bases between the two ends. The germline gives CDR1 MNHEY, CDR2 SVGAGI. CDR3 bases: TGTGCCAGCAGTTCAGCCGGGATAGGGGGGGACATTCAGTACTTC. This sequence encodes CASSSAGIGGDIQYF.

This clonotype was picked up a small number of times. The gene calls are TRBV29-1 and TRBJ2-1; 10 bases align to TRBD1. Germline V gene lookup returns CDR1 SQVTM and CDR2 ANQGSEA. The J segment lost 2 bases and the V segment lost 5 bases, leaving 6 bases of the junction unmatched. The CDR3 extends over 15 amino acids. This chain's CDR3 is CSVTRQGATYNEQFF. For the CDR3, the DNA is TGCAGCGTTACCCGACAGGGGGCGACCTACAATGAGCAGTTCTTC.

The rearrangement links TRBV28 to TRBJ2-2; D is perhaps TRBD1 (6 bases). Per the germline V gene, CDR1 is MDHEN and CDR2 is SYDVKM. This CDR3 region has 15 residues. V lost 5 bases and J lost 7, with 17 bases in between. CDR3 in amino acids: CASSPTTGLSGELFF. The CDR3 coding sequence is TGTGCCAGCAGTCCAACAACAGGGTTGAGCGGGGAGCTGTTTTTT. The whole variable domain, remainder taken from reference TRBV28 and TRBJ2-2, is DVKVTQSSRYLVKRTGEKVFLECVQDMDHENMFWYRQDPGLGLRLIYFSYDVKMKEKGDIPEGYSVSREKKERFSLILESASTNQTSMYLCASSPTTGLSGELFFGEGSRLTVL.

The gene calls are TRBV20-1 and TRBJ2-7; 7 bases fit TRBD1. The CDR3 length is 14 residues. Germline CDR1 and CDR2: DFQATT and SNEGSKA (reference sequence). The CDR3 is CRLSRDSSSYEQYF. The CDR3, as DNA: TGCAGGCTCTCCCGGGACAGTAGCTCCTACGAGCAGTACTTC.

The rearrangement joins TRBV20-1 to TRBJ2-2; D ambiguous. Per the germline V gene, CDR1 is DFQATT and CDR2 is SNEGSKA (reference sequence). Trimming shortened V by 2 bases and J by 5 bases, and 9 bases separated the two germline ends. The CDR3 length is 13 residues. The CDR3 loop is CSARPGVTGELFF. The CDR3 DNA sequence: TGCAGTGCTAGACCAGGTGTGACCGGGGAGCTGTTTTTT.

This clonotype turned up a few times. The chain employs TRBV20-1 and TRBJ1-5; a weak D match, TRBD1 (6 bases). CDR1 is DFQATT and CDR2 is SNEGSKA in the germline V gene (reference sequence). The germline V and J ends were trimmed by 0 bases and 3 bases, with 12 bases remaining between them. The CDR3 sequence is 15 residues long. The CDR3 DNA reads TGCAGTGCTAGAGATCCAGGGGCCTACAATCAGCCCCAGCATTTT. Protein product: CSARDPGAYNQPQHF.

V usage is TRBV5-4 and J usage is TRBJ2-5; D not resolved. CDR3 length: 14 residues. Trimming cost V 4 bases and J 1 base, with 11 bases left between them. Germline V gives CDR1 SGHNT, CDR2 YYREEE (reference sequence). CDR3 bases: TGTGCCAGCAGCACCTGGACGGCCCAAGAGACCCAGTACTTC. Its translation: CASSTWTAQETQYF.

This chain uses TRBV28 with TRBJ2-1; the D gene is possibly TRBD1 (6 bases). V lost 6 bases, J lost 8 bases, and 20 bases lay in between. The V gene's germline CDR1 is MDHEN and CDR2 SYDVKM. The CDR3 consists of 15 residues. The CDR3 region has the DNA TGTGCCAGCAGGGACCAGGGGATAGACTCAGATGAGCAGTTCTTC. This sequence encodes CASRDQGIDSDEQFF.

The V gene is TRBV5-1, the J gene TRBJ1-1, with D unclear. Trimming took 1 base from V and 5 from J, leaving 15 bases between them. Germline V gene lookup returns CDR1 SGHRS and CDR2 YFSETQ. The CDR3 is 15 residues long. CDR3 nucleotides: TGCGCCAGCAGCTTGAGTGGTGATCGGAATACTGAAGCTTTCTTT. It specifies CASSLSGDRNTEAFF.

This clonotype appeared a few times. The chain is built from TRBV6-2 or TRBV6-3 and TRBJ2-2; TRBD1 matches at 7 bases. The CDR3 sequence is 13 residues long. In germline, CDR1 is MNHEY, CDR2 SVGEGT. Trimming took 8 bases from V and 7 from J; bases not matched to a gene: 7. The CDR3 DNA is TGTGCCAGCGGTAGGGGGCTTGGCGGGGAGCTGTTTTTT. Protein sequence: CASGRGLGGELFF.

The genes are TRBV6-1 and TRBJ2-3; TRBD1 aligns across 7 bases. The germline gives CDR1 MNHNS, CDR2 SASEGT. Trimming removed 5 bases from V and 6 bases from J; junction bases left unmatched: 11. CDR3 size: 15 residues. This chain's CDR3 is CASSTNRGAGDTQYF. The CDR3 nucleotides are TGTGCCAGCAGTACGAACAGGGGCGCAGGGGATACGCAGTATTTT.

This clonotype has ten or more counts. The V and J genes are TRBV6-5 and TRBJ2-7, with D tentatively TRBD2 (5 bases). The CDR3 is 15 residues long. V lost 2 bases and J lost 5, with 16 bases in between. The germline V gene encodes CDR1 MNHEY and CDR2 SVGAGI. The DNA of the CDR3 is TGTGCCAGCAGTTACAGGACTTTGTTTGGCCACGAGCAGTACTTC. Translating gives CASSYRTLFGHEQYF.

The V gene is TRBV5-1, the J gene TRBJ2-7; TRBD1 aligns across 7 bases. CDR1 is SGHRS, CDR2 YFSETQ, per germline. The J segment lost 1 base and the V segment lost 2 bases, leaving 6 bases of the junction unmatched. This CDR3 is 15 amino acids long. CDR3 bases: TGCGCCAGCAGCTTATACGAGACAGGGTCCTACGAGCAGTACTTC. Its translation: CASSLYETGSYEQYF.

This clonotype was observed a few times. The CDR3 loop reads CASGPSGSRGAGVQETQYF. The CDR3 nucleotides are TGTGCTAGTGGTCCCTCAGGGTCTAGGGGGGCCGGGGTCCAAGAGACCCAGTACTTC. This chain links TRBV12-5 with TRBJ2-5, with D perhaps given as TRBD1 or TRBD2 (6 bases each). The ends were cut back, 5 bases at V and 1 base at J, with 26 bases in the middle. Germline CDR1 LGHNT, CDR2 FRNRAP. This CDR3 has 19 amino acids.

This clonotype was detected a few times. The chain combines TRBV28 with TRBJ2-4; no firm D call. The CDR3 length is 14 residues. The V gene's germline CDR1 is MDHEN and CDR2 SYDVKM. V was pared by 3 bases and J by 6 bases, with 12 bases between. CDR3 amino acids: CASSFRRILNIQYF. CDR3 DNA sequence: TGTGCCAGCAGTTTTCGAAGGATATTAAACATTCAGTACTTC.

This clonotype was seen a handful of times. The chain has TRBV4-3 and TRBJ2-7, with D possibly being TRBD1 or TRBD2 (6 bases each). Per germline, CDR1 LGHNA and CDR2 YSLEER. Deletions cut 2 bases from V and 5 bases from J, with 16 bases between. The CDR3 runs 15 residues. The CDR3 protein is CASSQKGGLGHEQYF. For the CDR3, the DNA is TGCGCCAGCAGCCAAAAGGGGGGCCTGGGGCACGAGCAGTACTTC.

The chain joins TRBV5-4 to TRBJ2-7; 8 nucleotides agree with TRBD1. The CDR3 is made up of 15 amino acids. After removal of 0 bases from V and 3 bases from J, the junction contained 5 bases not matched to a gene. Germline V CDR1 and CDR2: SGHNT, YYREEE (reference sequence). CDR3 protein: CASSLVGTGIYEQYF. The CDR3 DNA reads TGTGCCAGCAGCTTGGTTGGGACAGGTATCTACGAGCAGTACTTC.

The CDR3 is CASSGQSETQYF. CDR3 nucleotides: TGTGCCAGCAGCGGTCAGTCAGAGACCCAGTACTTC. V is TRBV9 and J is TRBJ2-5; D ambiguous. The CDR3 runs 12 residues. Looked up from germline, CDR1 is SGDLS and CDR2 is YYNGEE. Trimming removed 3 bases from V and 4 bases from J, with 7 bases in between. Full variable domain (rest looked up from reference TRBV9 and TRBJ2-5): DSGVTQTPKHLITATGQRVTLRCSPRSGDLSVYWYQQSLDQGLQFLIQYYNGEERAKGNILERFSAQQFPDLHSELNLSSLELGDSALYFCASSGQSETQYFGPGTRLLVL.

This clonotype was observed a handful of times. CDR3 in DNA: TGTGCCATCAGTGGCCTCACAGATGAGCAGTTCTTC. Its protein product is CAISGLTDEQFF. The chain is built from TRBV10-3 and TRBJ2-1, with D unresolved. Germline assignment: CDR1 ENHRY and CDR2 SYGVKD. This CDR3 comprises 12 residues. The germline V and J ends were trimmed by 4 bases and 8 bases, with 9 bases remaining between them.